The clone carrying this T cell receptor beta chain was detected a few times. The CDR3 extends over 14 amino acids. Germline V gene sequence: CDR1 GTSNPN, CDR2 SVGIG (reference sequence). The V segment lost 5 bases and the J segment 4 bases; nucleotides outside the gene matches: 5. This record comes from a study of cytomegalovirus exposure and HLA in healthy donors. Both 60 Vbeta primers and 13 Jbeta primers went into the PCR. TCRdb's table, derived via immunoSEQ multiplex PCR, lists solely in-frame clones and lacks some. In the table there are fewer than 150,000 clones, 15% of which are singletons. The chain couples TRBV30 to TRBJ1-6; 7 bases agree with TRBD1. Sequencing was carried out using PBMCs. The sequence was obtained from a woman aged 18-29 years in good health and CMV-seronegative. In DNA, the CDR3 is TGTGCCTGGGGACAGGAGTTATATAATTCACCCCTCCACTTT. Translated, it gives CAWGQELYNSPLHF.